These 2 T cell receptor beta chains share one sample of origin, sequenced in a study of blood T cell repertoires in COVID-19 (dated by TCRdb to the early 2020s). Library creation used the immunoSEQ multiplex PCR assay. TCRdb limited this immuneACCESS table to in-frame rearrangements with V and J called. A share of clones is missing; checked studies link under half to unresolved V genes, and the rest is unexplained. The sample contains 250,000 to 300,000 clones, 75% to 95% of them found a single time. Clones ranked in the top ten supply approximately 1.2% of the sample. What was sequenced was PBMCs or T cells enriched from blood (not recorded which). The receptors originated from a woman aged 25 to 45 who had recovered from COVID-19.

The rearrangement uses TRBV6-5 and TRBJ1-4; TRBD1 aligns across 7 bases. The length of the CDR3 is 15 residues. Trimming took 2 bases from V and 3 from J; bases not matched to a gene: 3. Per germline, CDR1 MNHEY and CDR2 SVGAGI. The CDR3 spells CASSYQGTANEKLFF. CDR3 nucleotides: TGTGCCAGCAGTTACCAAGGGACAGCTAATGAAAAACTGTTTTTT.

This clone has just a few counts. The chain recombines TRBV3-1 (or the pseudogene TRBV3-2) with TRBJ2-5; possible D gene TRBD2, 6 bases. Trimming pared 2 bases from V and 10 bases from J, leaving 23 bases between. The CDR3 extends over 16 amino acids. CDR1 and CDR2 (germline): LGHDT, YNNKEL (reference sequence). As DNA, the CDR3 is TGTGCCAGCAGCCAATCGACAGCGAGCGGGCCGTCTATCCAGTACTTC. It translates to CASSQSTASGPSIQYF.